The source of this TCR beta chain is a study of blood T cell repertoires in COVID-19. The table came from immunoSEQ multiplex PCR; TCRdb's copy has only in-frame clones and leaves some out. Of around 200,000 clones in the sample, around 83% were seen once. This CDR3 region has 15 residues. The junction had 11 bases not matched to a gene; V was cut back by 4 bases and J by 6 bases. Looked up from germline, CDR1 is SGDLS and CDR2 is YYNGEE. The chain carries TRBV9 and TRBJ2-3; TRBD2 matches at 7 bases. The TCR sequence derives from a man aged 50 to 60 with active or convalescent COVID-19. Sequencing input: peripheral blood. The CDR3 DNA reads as TGTGCCAGCAGCCTCCCCGGGGGGTCCAGGGATACGCAGTATTTT. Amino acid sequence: CASSLPGGSRDTQYF.